These T cell receptor beta chains were read from a single sample in a study of OX40 agonist ivuxolimab in advanced cancers. Some clones are missing from TCRdb's copy, which holds only in-frame ones; the method was immunoSEQ multiplex PCR. The table includes 55,000 to 80,000 clones, 84% detected once. The input for sequencing was CD4+ or CD8+ T cells sorted from blood, taken in a trial of the OX40 agonist ivuxolimab. All receptors derive from an adult with an advanced solid tumor such as melanoma, head and neck, liver or kidney cancer. The CDR3 runs from the conserved cysteine through the conserved F or W. Fields, in order: D gene, J gene, V gene, clone size, CDR3 DNA, CDR3 protein. A D gene is named only where the DNA matches it firmly. Rows give clone size only sometimes, using once, few, many, or a class for an expanded clone.

d_call: TRBD2; j_call: TRBJ2-7; v_call: TRBV7-9; clone_size: NA; cdr3_nt: TGTGCCAGCAGCTTAGCGCGGGAGTACGAGCAGTACTTC; cdr3_aa: CASSLAREYEQYF
d_call: TRBD1; j_call: TRBJ2-6; v_call: TRBV2; clone_size: NA; cdr3_nt: TGTGCCAGCAGACCGGGACAGGGCTACTCTGGGGCCAACGTCCTGACTTTC; cdr3_aa: CASRPGQGYSGANVLTF
d_call: NA; j_call: TRBJ1-2; v_call: TRBV7-2; clone_size: once; cdr3_nt: TGTGCCAGCAGCATTGCAGGGTCTAACTATGGCTACACCTTC; cdr3_aa: CASSIAGSNYGYTF
d_call: NA; j_call: TRBJ1-5; v_call: TRBV19; clone_size: NA; cdr3_nt: TGTGCCAGTAGGCCGTATATTGCGGCCGGGAATCAGCCCCAGCATTTT; cdr3_aa: CASRPYIAAGNQPQHF
d_call: NA; j_call: TRBJ2-7; v_call: TRBV11-3; clone_size: NA; cdr3_nt: TGTGCCAGCAGCGACTCCCTGAGGGAGCAGTACTTC; cdr3_aa: CASSDSLREQYF
d_call: NA; j_call: TRBJ1-1; v_call: TRBV6-5; clone_size: NA; cdr3_nt: TGTGCCAGCAGTTACGGGACAACTGAAGCTTTCTTT; cdr3_aa: CASSYGTTEAFF
d_call: NA; j_call: TRBJ1-1; v_call: TRBV29-1; clone_size: NA; cdr3_nt: TGCAGCGTTGATGGGACCTACGAAGCTTTCTTT; cdr3_aa: CSVDGTYEAFF
d_call: TRBD2; j_call: TRBJ2-1; v_call: TRBV5-6; clone_size: NA; cdr3_nt: TGTGCCAGCAGCTTGGGGGCGGGGGGGCCCTCAAATGAGCAGTTCTTC; cdr3_aa: CASSLGAGGPSNEQFF
d_call: NA; j_call: TRBJ1-5; v_call: TRBV5-8; clone_size: NA; cdr3_nt: TGTGCCAGCAGCTTTGCGGTAGGCCAGCATTTT; cdr3_aa: CASSFAVGQHF
d_call: NA; j_call: TRBJ2-5; v_call: TRBV6-5; clone_size: NA; cdr3_nt: TGTGCCAGCAGTAAGGACTGGGGGACCCAGTACTTC; cdr3_aa: CASSKDWGTQYF
d_call: TRBD2; j_call: TRBJ2-1; v_call: TRBV27; clone_size: NA; cdr3_nt: TGTGCCAGCAGTTTGGAGCCTAGCGGTCGTGAGCAGTTCTTC; cdr3_aa: CASSLEPSGREQFF
d_call: NA; j_call: TRBJ2-7; v_call: TRBV7-2; clone_size: few; cdr3_nt: TGTGCCAGCAGCTTAGTGTACAGCTACTCCTACGAGCAGTACTTC; cdr3_aa: CASSLVYSYSYEQYF
d_call: NA; j_call: TRBJ1-2; v_call: TRBV5-4; clone_size: NA; cdr3_nt: TGTGCCAGCAGCCGTTTAAGGTCCGCGGGCTACACCTTC; cdr3_aa: CASSRLRSAGYTF
d_call: NA; j_call: TRBJ1-5; v_call: TRBV18; clone_size: NA; cdr3_nt: TGTGCCAGCTCACCCTCCGGGAAAAGCAATCAGCCCCAGCATTTT; cdr3_aa: CASSPSGKSNQPQHF
d_call: NA; j_call: TRBJ1-6; v_call: TRBV19; clone_size: NA; cdr3_nt: TGTGCCAGTAGTATAGGGACAGCACATAATTCACCCCTCCACTTT; cdr3_aa: CASSIGTAHNSPLHF
d_call: NA; j_call: TRBJ1-1; v_call: TRBV18; clone_size: NA; cdr3_nt: TGTGCCAGCTCACCACAGGTCGGAGAAGCTTTCTTT; cdr3_aa: CASSPQVGEAFF
d_call: NA; j_call: TRBJ1-2; v_call: TRBV28; clone_size: few; cdr3_nt: TGTGCCAGCAGTTCTGGACATAGCGGGGGCTACACCTTC; cdr3_aa: CASSSGHSGGYTF
d_call: TRBD1; j_call: TRBJ1-1; v_call: TRBV6-5; clone_size: NA; cdr3_nt: TGTGCCAGCACCCACTCCGGGACAGATAACACTGAAGCTTTCTTT; cdr3_aa: CASTHSGTDNTEAFF
d_call: NA; j_call: TRBJ1-2; v_call: TRBV6-6; clone_size: NA; cdr3_nt: TGTGCCAGCAGGCTTCAGGAAAGGGTGGATGGCTACACCTTC; cdr3_aa: CASRLQERVDGYTF
d_call: NA; j_call: TRBJ1-2; v_call: TRBV7-3; clone_size: NA; cdr3_nt: TGTGCCAGCAGCTTAGCAGAGACAGTTCCAGGTGGCTACACCTTC; cdr3_aa: CASSLAETVPGGYTF
d_call: NA; j_call: TRBJ2-7; v_call: TRBV6-6; clone_size: NA; cdr3_nt: TGTGCCAGCAGTTCCCTAACAGGGCGGAGGCCCTACGAGCAGTACTTC; cdr3_aa: CASSSLTGRRPYEQYF
d_call: NA; j_call: TRBJ2-3; v_call: TRBV1; clone_size: NA; cdr3_nt: TGCACCAGCAGCCTTAAGAGAGGCCGGATCACAGATACGCAGTATTTT; cdr3_aa: CTSSLKRGRITDTQYF
d_call: NA; j_call: TRBJ1-2; v_call: TRBV30; clone_size: NA; cdr3_nt: TGTGCCTGGACCCCCTCTGGGAGAATCCTGCGATTCTATGGCTACACCTTC; cdr3_aa: CAWTPSGRILRFYGYTF
d_call: NA; j_call: TRBJ2-3; v_call: TRBV19; clone_size: NA; cdr3_nt: TGTGCCAGTAGTATTCGGGGGGCCGGGGATACGCAGTATTTT; cdr3_aa: CASSIRGAGDTQYF
d_call: NA; j_call: TRBJ1-1; v_call: TRBV6-5; clone_size: NA; cdr3_nt: TGTGCCAGCAGTTACCGACAGAACACTGAAGCTTTCTTT; cdr3_aa: CASSYRQNTEAFF
d_call: NA; j_call: TRBJ2-3; v_call: TRBV11-2; clone_size: NA; cdr3_nt: TGTGCCAGCAGCGTGGGGCCCACAGATACGCAGTATTTT; cdr3_aa: CASSVGPTDTQYF
d_call: NA; j_call: TRBJ2-7; v_call: TRBV7-9; clone_size: NA; cdr3_nt: TGTGCCAGCAGCTTTCAAGGGGCATATCGGGAGCAGTACTTC; cdr3_aa: CASSFQGAYREQYF
d_call: NA; j_call: TRBJ2-1; v_call: TRBV7-8; clone_size: NA; cdr3_nt: TGTGCCAGCTTGAGCGAGAGCTCCTACAATGAGCAGTTCTTC; cdr3_aa: CASLSESSYNEQFF
d_call: NA; j_call: TRBJ1-4; v_call: TRBV7-8; clone_size: NA; cdr3_nt: TGTGCCAGCAGCTTAGAGTTCCTCCTTTCTACTGAAAAACTGTTTTTT; cdr3_aa: CASSLEFLLSTEKLFF
d_call: TRBD2; j_call: TRBJ2-7; v_call: TRBV13; clone_size: NA; cdr3_nt: TGTGCCAGCAGCTTAGGACTAGCGGGAGTGGTTTACGAGCAGTACTTC; cdr3_aa: CASSLGLAGVVYEQYF
d_call: NA; j_call: TRBJ1-2; v_call: TRBV7-2; clone_size: NA; cdr3_nt: TGTGCCAGCAGCTTAGGGGGACGTCGTGTGGCCTATGGCTACACCTTC; cdr3_aa: CASSLGGRRVAYGYTF
d_call: NA; j_call: TRBJ2-3; v_call: TRBV6-5; clone_size: NA; cdr3_nt: TGTGCCAGCAGTTACGGGGGGCAGGCCACAGATACGCAGTATTTT; cdr3_aa: CASSYGGQATDTQYF
d_call: NA; j_call: TRBJ1-5; v_call: TRBV18; clone_size: NA; cdr3_nt: TGTGCCAGCTCACCGGGCCTTAGCAATCAGCCCCAGCATTTT; cdr3_aa: CASSPGLSNQPQHF
d_call: NA; j_call: TRBJ2-3; v_call: TRBV4-2; clone_size: once; cdr3_nt: TGTGCCAGCAGCCTCCGGGTCTCAAAGCCAGATACGCAGTATTTT; cdr3_aa: CASSLRVSKPDTQYF
d_call: TRBD2; j_call: TRBJ2-5; v_call: TRBV7-2; clone_size: NA; cdr3_nt: TGTGCCAGCAGCTTAGGTGGCGGGGGGGCAGCCGAGACCCAGTACTTC; cdr3_aa: CASSLGGGGAAETQYF